These 18 T cell receptor beta chains originate from one sample sequenced in a study of PD-L1 blockade in urothelial cancer. The repertoire was sequenced with immunoSEQ multiplex PCR; TCRdb's copy has only in-frame clones and lacks some. The sample includes about 49,000 clones, 70% to 80% of them seen just once. The time point is: pretreatment peripheral blood. The sequences come from PBMCs, collected around atezolizumab (anti-PD-L1) treatment. Receptors were obtained from a man between 65 and 80 years old with urothelial cancer.

This clone occurred many times. J is TRBJ2-2 and V is TRBV28; D not resolved. In germline, CDR1 is MDHEN, CDR2 SYDVKM. The CDR3 runs to 13 residues. V lost 5 bases and J 3 bases, leaving 7 bases between the germline ends. The CDR3 here is CASSRLDTGELFF. The CDR3 DNA sequence: TGTGCCAGCAGTCGACTGGACACCGGGGAGCTGTTTTTT.

Only one count was recorded for this clone. The chain recombines TRBV2 with TRBJ2-5, with 8 bases fitting TRBD1. Losses at the gene ends were 6 bases for V and 5 bases for J; bases not matched to a gene: 8. The CDR3 has 14 amino acids. Germline CDR1 is SNHLY and CDR2 is FYNNEI. The CDR3 nucleotides read TGTGCCAGCAGGGCGGGTCAGGGGGCGGAGACCCAGTACTTC. This codes for CASRAGQGAETQYF.

This chain uses TRBV11-2 with TRBJ2-3; 8 positions agree with TRBD2. The CDR3 totals 16 residues. Germline-derived CDR1 and CDR2 are SGHAT and FQNNGV. V trimming: 5 bases; J trimming: 0 bases; junction bases outside the gene matches: 7. The CDR3 loop is CASSLTLAGSTDTQYF. In nucleotides, the CDR3 is TGTGCCAGCAGCCTCACTCTAGCGGGCAGCACAGATACGCAGTATTTT.

The chain carries TRBV9 and TRBJ2-3; 8 bases map to TRBD2. This CDR3 is built from 16 residues. J lost 2 bases, V lost 4 bases, and 9 bases had no gene match. Germline CDR1 is SGDLS and CDR2 is YYNGEE. The CDR3 sequence: CASSNSGLDDTDTQYF. CDR3 DNA sequence: TGTGCCAGCAGCAACTCGGGACTAGATGACACAGATACGCAGTATTTT.

The rearrangement joins TRBV4-1 to TRBJ2-2; D is perhaps TRBD1 (6 bases). Per germline, CDR1 MGHRA and CDR2 YSYEKL. Trimming stripped 0 bases from V and 5 bases from J, with 13 bases between. CDR3 length: 16 residues. CDR3 residues: CASSQDRQALTGELFF. The CDR3 region has the DNA TGCGCCAGCAGCCAAGATCGACAGGCCTTGACCGGGGAGCTGTTTTTT.

CDR3 region: CASGREDYNEQFF. The CDR3 nucleotides read TGTGCCAGCGGGCGGGAGGACTACAATGAGCAGTTCTTC. V and J are TRBV27 and TRBJ2-1; 8 nucleotides match TRBD2. Looked up from germline, CDR1 is MNHEY and CDR2 is SMNVEV (reference sequence). This CDR3 is built from 13 residues. Unmatched junction bases numbered 3, after V lost 8 bases and J lost 3 bases.

V gene TRBV6-1 combines with J gene TRBJ1-1; TRBD1 matches at 9 bases. This CDR3 is built from 15 residues. CDR1 is MNHNS, CDR2 SASEGT, per germline. Trimming removed 6 bases from V and 9 bases from J; junction bases left unmatched: 14. CDR3 sequence: CASRSASRDREQAFF. Here the CDR3 DNA reads TGTGCCAGCAGATCAGCATCCCGGGACAGGGAGCAAGCTTTCTTT.

This clone was found a few times. V gene TRBV28 combines with J gene TRBJ1-1; 10 nucleotides align to TRBD1. V gave up 3 bases and J gave up 4 bases; unmatched junction bases: 5. CDR1 is MDHEN and CDR2 is SYDVKM in the germline V gene. The CDR3 covers 15 residues. The CDR3 region is CASSLPGQGTTEAFF. The CDR3 DNA reads TGTGCCAGCAGTTTGCCGGGACAGGGGACCACTGAAGCTTTCTTT.

Note on this clone: The junction shows a germline mismatch at one end, possibly a read error. J is TRBJ1-2 and V is TRBV11-3; D perhaps matches TRBD1 (5 bases). Germline assignment: CDR1 SGHNT and CDR2 YENEEA. CDR3 size: 13 residues. Here the CDR3 reads CASSLTNSGTLYF. In nucleotides, the CDR3 is TGTGCCAGCAGCTTAACTAACTCCGGGACTCTGTACTTC.

The DNA for the CDR3 is TGTGCCAGCAGTGACGGAGGGTATCGAAACACCATATATTTT. It is translated as CASSDGGYRNTIYF. This chain joins TRBV6-1 and TRBJ1-3; D not certain. This CDR3 contains 14 residues. V was clipped by 3 bases and J by 5 bases, with 11 bases between them. Germline V gene lookup returns CDR1 MNHNS and CDR2 SASEGT.

As for this clone: This may be a read error: a much more frequent sequence differs by one nucleotide. The same CDR3 can be traced to other DNA sequences in this sample. The chain employs TRBV28 and TRBJ2-1; D not resolved. This CDR3 contains 13 residues. Germline CDR1 is MDHEN and CDR2 is SYDVKM. Trimming stripped 5 bases from V and 4 bases from J, with 9 bases between. Here the CDR3 DNA reads TGTGCCAGCAGTCGAACTGCGTACAATGAGCAGTTCTTC. Its translation: CASSRTAYNEQFF. The entire variable domain, with the rest obtained from reference TRBV28 and TRBJ2-1, is as follows: DVKVTQSSRYLVKRTGEKVFLECVQDMDHENMFWYRQDPGLGLRLIYFSYDVKMKEKGDIPEGYSVSREKKERFSLILESASTNQTSMYLCASSRTAYNEQFFGPGTRLTVL.

The rearrangement links TRBV20-1 to TRBJ2-1; D is ambiguous. CDR3 length: 11 amino acids. Trimming removed 6 bases at V and 6 bases at J, with 9 bases between. In germline, CDR1 is DFQATT, CDR2 SNEGSKA (reference sequence). The CDR3 DNA follows: TGCAGTGCCCAAATACTCAATGAGCAGTTCTTC. Encoded protein: CSAQILNEQFF.

In its sample, this clone was seen once. The rearrangement joins TRBV7-9 to TRBJ2-7, with a tentative D call TRBD1 (6 bases). Looked up from germline, CDR1 is SEHNR and CDR2 is FQNEAQ (reference sequence). V lost 5 bases and J 2 bases, leaving 7 bases between the germline ends. The CDR3 covers 12 residues. The CDR3 sequence is CASSRQAYEQYF. The CDR3 DNA is TGTGCCAGCAGCCGACAGGCCTACGAGCAGTACTTC.

This clone was counted a few times. V and J are TRBV7-6 and TRBJ2-7; 10 nucleotides align to TRBD2. V shed 1 base and J 1 base; nucleotides not matched to a gene: 7. Germline lookup yields CDR1 SGHVS and CDR2 FNYEAQ. The CDR3 totals 17 residues. CDR3 sequence reads: CASSLGGTSVLSYEQYF. For the CDR3, the DNA is TGTGCCAGCAGCTTAGGGGGGACTAGCGTCTTGTCCTACGAGCAGTACTTC.

The chain uses TRBV6-1 and TRBJ2-2, with a possible D match to TRBD1 (5 bases). The CDR3 sequence is 14 residues long. Trimming left V 4 bases short and J 2 bases short, with 8 bases between. From germline, CDR1 is MNHNS and CDR2 SASEGT. In DNA form, the CDR3 reads TGTGCCAGCAGTGGACAGCGTAACACCGGGGAGCTGTTTTTT. Protein product: CASSGQRNTGELFF.

The chain uses TRBV28 and TRBJ1-3, with D perhaps matching TRBD1 (5 bases). Germline V gives CDR1 MDHEN, CDR2 SYDVKM. CDR3 length equals 15 residues. Trimming removed 3 bases from V and 4 bases from J, with 13 bases in between. Here the CDR3 DNA reads TGTGCCAGCAGTTTGGTGGGGGGTTCAGGAAACACCATATATTTT. This encodes CASSLVGGSGNTIYF.

This clone was observed once. The rearrangement uses TRBV29-1 and TRBJ1-2; D is undetermined. This CDR3 has 12 residues. V lost 2 bases and J lost 6, with 10 bases in between. Germline V CDR1 and CDR2: SQVTM, ANQGSEA. In nucleotides, the CDR3 is TGCAGCGTTGAAAGTGATCGGGATGGCTACACCTTC. Translation: CSVESDRDGYTF.

The CDR3 region is CASGGVAGVVTGELFF. In DNA form, the CDR3 reads TGTGCCAGCGGAGGGGTAGCGGGAGTTGTCACCGGGGAGCTGTTTTTT. The V call is TRBV2, the J call TRBJ2-2; 9 bases fit TRBD2. The ends lost 8 bases at V and 4 bases at J; junction bases unmatched: 11. Germline values: CDR1 SNHLY, CDR2 FYNNEI. The CDR3 runs to 16 residues. The full variable domain, in which reference TRBV2 and TRBJ2-2 provide the parts outside the CDR3, is EPEVTQTPSHQVTQMGQEVILRCVPISNHLYFYWYRQILGQKVEFLVSFYNNEISEKSEIFDDQFSVERPDGSNFTLKIRSTKLEDSAMYFCASGGVAGVVTGELFFGEGSRLTVL.